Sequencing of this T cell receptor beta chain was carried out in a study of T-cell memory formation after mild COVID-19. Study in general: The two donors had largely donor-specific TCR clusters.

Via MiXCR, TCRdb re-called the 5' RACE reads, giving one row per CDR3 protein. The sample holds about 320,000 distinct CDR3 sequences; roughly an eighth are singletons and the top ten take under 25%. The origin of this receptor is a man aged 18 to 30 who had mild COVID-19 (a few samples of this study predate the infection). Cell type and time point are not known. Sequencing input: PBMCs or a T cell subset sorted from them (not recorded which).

This CDR3 reads CASSYSGVRGEGEQYF. The CDR3 DNA sequence: TGTGCCAGCAGTTACTCAGGTGTTCGGGGGGAAGGAGAGCAGTACTTC. This chain links TRBV6-5 with TRBJ2-7, with 7 bases matching TRBD2. The length of the CDR3 is 16 residues. CDR1 and CDR2 (germline): MNHEY, SVGAGI. With V trimmed by 0 bases and J by 7 bases, 12 bases remained unmatched.